This TCR beta chain was documented in a study of blood T cell repertoires in COVID-19. Background on the study: Samples taken during acute and convalescent COVID-19 were collected in the United States, Italy and Spain.

The CDR3 contains 13 residues. Trimming removed 3 bases at V and 4 bases at J, with 9 bases between. In the original processing: Cell counts per sample came from amplifying reference gene primers. The protocol was immunoSEQ multiplex PCR, while the TCRdb copy is restricted to in-frame clones and leaves out a portion. V, J and clone size reflect that table, while D and trimming were determined from the DNA. This repertoire shows 170,000 or so clones, around 80% found once; its top ten account for about 7%. V gene TRBV12-3 or TRBV12-4 combines with J gene TRBJ1-1; D is perhaps TRBD1 (5 bases). The sample was peripheral blood. The source of this sequence is a man between 65 and 79 years old with active or convalescent COVID-19. CDR3 DNA sequence: TGTGCCAGCAGTTTTCGTAGGGGCACTGAAGCTTTCTTT. As protein: CASSFRRGTEAFF.